This T cell receptor beta chain comes out of a study of blood T cell repertoires in COVID-19. Study summary: The United States, Italy and Spain provided the acute and convalescent COVID-19 samples. Sources were T cells, B-cell-depleted T cells, or PBMCs; the material itself was cDNA or gDNA.

The germline gives CDR1 MNHEY, CDR2 SMNVEV (reference sequence). The CDR3 runs to 17 residues. J was trimmed by 7 bases and V by 6 bases; bases with no gene match: 17. Source study methods: For nucleated cells, counts were estimated from reference gene primer amplification. Method: immunoSEQ multiplex PCR; TCRdb's copy keeps in-frame clones and lacks some. That table is the source of V, J and clone size, and D and trimming were worked out from the DNA. The repertoire includes around 220,000 clones, about 90% of them detected once, and about 1.9% sits in the top ten. The material sequenced was peripheral blood. This chain connects TRBV27 to TRBJ1-1, with 10 bases fitting TRBD1. The source of this sequence is a man between 40 and 49 years old with active or convalescent COVID-19. The CDR3 loop reads CASSPSSGTGVKDEAFF. In DNA, the CDR3 is TGTGCCAGCAGCCCCTCTTCCGGGACAGGGGTTAAAGATGAAGCTTTCTTT.